The next 6 T cell receptor beta chains were all read from a single sample in a study of shared clonotypes between healthy human individuals. Libraries were prepared by immunoSEQ multiplex PCR; TCRdb keeps only in-frame clonotypes and omits some of them. The profile shows about 1.1 million clones, roughly 74% of them singletons. The sequenced sample was memory CD4+ T cells from PBMCs. Described subset: CD45RA-negative fraction. These receptors all come from a man between 18 and 29 years old in good health. Some clones in this sample may be carry-over from other donors' samples.

This clone was detected only a few times. V is TRBV4-2 and J is TRBJ2-3; TRBD2 aligns across 9 bases. This CDR3 contains 15 residues. After removal of 1 base from V and 5 bases from J, the junction contained 4 bases not matched to a gene. Germline V gene sequence: CDR1 LGHNA, CDR2 YNFKEQ. As DNA, the CDR3 is TGTGCCAGCAGCCAAGGGCTAGCGGGGCAAGATACGCAGTATTTT. Its protein product is CASSQGLAGQDTQYF.

The chain has TRBV29-1 and TRBJ2-1; TRBD2 agrees at 8 bases. This CDR3 region has 16 residues. Germline V gives CDR1 SQVTM, CDR2 ANQGSEA. With V trimmed by 4 bases and J by 1 base, 9 bases remained unmatched. The CDR3 DNA follows: TGCAGCGTTGTGTCCCCAGCGGGAGAGTCCTACAATGAGCAGTTCTTC. Its protein is CSVVSPAGESYNEQFF.

V is TRBV2 and J is TRBJ2-4; maybe TRBD1 (5 bases). CDR1 and CDR2 from the germline V gene are SNHLY and FYNNEI. The CDR3 totals 16 residues. Deletions cut 4 bases from V and 8 bases from J, with 21 bases between. CDR3 coding DNA: TGTGCCAGCAGTGGGTATTCAGTGCAACAAGGGGACATTCAGTACTTC. The encoded protein is CASSGYSVQQGDIQYF.

A remark on this clone: The sample carries other DNA sequences with the same CDR3. This chain connects TRBV19 to TRBJ2-7; 8 positions agree with TRBD1. The CDR3 is 13 amino acids. The ends lost 6 bases at V and 1 base at J; junction bases unmatched: 2. Germline-derived CDR1 and CDR2 are LNHDA and SQIVND (reference sequence). The CDR3 nucleotides read TGTGCCAGTAGGCGGACAGGGTCCTACGAGCAGTACTTC. As protein: CASRRTGSYEQYF. Full variable domain (missing parts from reference TRBV19 and TRBJ2-7): DGGITQSPKYLFRKEGQNVTLSCEQNLNHDAMYWYRQDPGQGLRLIYYSQIVNDFQKGDIAEGYSVSREKKESFPLTVTSAQKNPTAFYLCASRRTGSYEQYFGPGTRLTVT.

This clone occurred a few times. The chain carries TRBV7-3 and TRBJ2-5, with TRBD2 identical over 9 bases. The trim removed 5 bases at V and 5 bases at J, leaving 9 bases unmatched. The CDR3 sequence is 15 residues long. Germline CDR1 SGHTA, CDR2 FQGTGA. DNA of the CDR3: TGTGCCAGCAGCCTCCAACCGGGACTAGCCGAGACCCAGTACTTC. Its translation is CASSLQPGLAETQYF. Filled out from reference TRBV7-3 and TRBJ2-5, the complete variable domain reads GAGVSQTPSNKVTEKGKYVELRCDPISGHTALYWYRQSLGQGPEFLIYFQGTGAADDSGLPNDRFFAVRPEGSVSTLKIQRTERGDSAVYLCASSLQPGLAETQYFGPGTRLLVL.

This clone appeared a single time. J is TRBJ2-6 and V is TRBV28; 9 bases line up with TRBD1. This CDR3 region has 18 residues. CDR1 MDHEN and CDR2 SYDVKM come from the germline V gene. V shed 10 bases, J shed 4 bases, and the junction held 17 bases outside the gene matches. This CDR3 reads CATLISGQGFLGANVLTF. The CDR3, as DNA: TGTGCCACCTTAATATCGGGACAGGGATTCTTGGGGGCCAACGTCCTGACTTTC.